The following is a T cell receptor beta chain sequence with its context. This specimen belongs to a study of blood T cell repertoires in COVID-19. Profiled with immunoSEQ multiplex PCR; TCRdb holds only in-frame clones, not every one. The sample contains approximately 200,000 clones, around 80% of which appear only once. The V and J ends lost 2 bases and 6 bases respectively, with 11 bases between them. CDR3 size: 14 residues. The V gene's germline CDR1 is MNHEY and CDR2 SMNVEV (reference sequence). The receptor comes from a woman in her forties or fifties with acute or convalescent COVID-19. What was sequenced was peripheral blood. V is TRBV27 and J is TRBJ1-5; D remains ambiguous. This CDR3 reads CASSLVSNGQPQHF. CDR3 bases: TGTGCCAGCAGTTTAGTATCAAACGGTCAGCCCCAGCATTTT.